This TCR beta chain was sequenced in a study of shared clonotypes between healthy human individuals. The length of the CDR3 is 15 residues. The germline V gene has CDR1 SGHTA and CDR2 FQGNSA. The J segment lost 6 bases and the V segment lost 0 bases, leaving 4 bases of the junction unmatched. Study conclusions and caveats: Of the naive CD4 clonotypes, roughly 5% were shared across a few donors.

To note about this clone: What it binds is unknown.

Profiling relied on immunoSEQ multiplex PCR, and the TCRdb table lists in-frame clones only, not all of them. Found here are 2 million to 2.5 million clones, approximately 93% of them singletons; the top ten hold about 0.39%. The sequence derives from a young man in good health. Some clones in this sample may be carry-over from other donors' samples. The sequenced material came from naive CD4+ T cells from PBMCs. Subset in this sample: CD45RA+ positively selected. The rearrangement links TRBV7-2 to TRBJ2-2; 7 bases agree with TRBD2. The CDR3 loop reads CASSLALREPGELFF. The CDR3 coding sequence is TGTGCCAGCAGCTTAGCATTGCGGGAGCCCGGGGAGCTGTTTTTT.